A single sample gave rise to the 28 T cell receptor beta chains below, sequenced in a study of tumor and adjacent non-tumor tissue in lung cancer. RNA was extracted from bulk tissue without any cell sorting. This non-tumor lung sample came from over 3 cm beyond the tumor edge. Three rounds of nested PCR, following a modified ARM-PCR protocol, produced the TCRbeta library. TCRdb re-derived calls from the multiplex PCR reads in MiXCR, one entry per CDR3 protein. The sample holds roughly 120,000 distinct CDR3 sequences, roughly two thirds seen once. Sample: distant non-tumor lung tissue. The receptors were gathered from a man in his sixties with non-small cell lung cancer.

As for this clonotype: A much larger clone lies a single base off, so this may be a read error. The chain couples TRBV20-1 to TRBJ2-5; weak D call: TRBD2 (5 bases). The CDR3 is made up of 17 amino acids. V gave up 0 bases and J gave up 2 bases, with 19 bases separating them. In germline, CDR1 is DFQATT, CDR2 SNEGSKA (reference sequence). DNA of the CDR3: TGCAGTGCTAGAGAGTGGAGGCCCCGGACGATTCAAGAGACCCAGTACTTC. Translation gives CSAREWRPRTIQETQYF.

This clonotype was seen ten or more times. The chain carries TRBV4-1 and TRBJ1-6; D is perhaps TRBD1 (6 bases). The ends were cut back, 4 bases at V and 4 bases at J, with 14 bases in the middle. This CDR3 comprises 16 residues. The germline V gene has CDR1 MGHRA and CDR2 YSYEKL. Here the CDR3 DNA reads TGCGCCAGCAGCCCACCCACAGGGCTTTATAATTCACCCCTCCACTTT. Residues: CASSPPTGLYNSPLHF.

Remarks on this clonotype: The junction does not match germline at one end; this may be a read error. This chain uses TRBV20-1 with TRBJ2-1, with 7 bases matching TRBD2. Germline V lookup: CDR1 DFQATT, CDR2 SNEGSKA (reference sequence). CDR3 length: 12 amino acids. The chain's CDR3 is CCARDYGHEQFF. CDR3 DNA sequence: TGCTGTGCTCGGGACTACGGCCATGAGCAGTTCTTC.

Ten or more counts support this clonotype. V usage is TRBV29-1 and J usage is TRBJ2-1; TRBD1 might be the D (6 bases). Germline V CDR1 and CDR2: SQVTM, ANQGSEA. The V and J ends lost 7 bases and 7 bases respectively, with 11 bases between them. The CDR3 covers 11 residues. The CDR3 coding sequence is TGCAGCGACAGGGTTGTGAATGAGCAGTTCTTC. The encoded protein is CSDRVVNEQFF.

Turning to this clonotype: A read error may account for a junction end that differs from germline. The chain is built from TRBV4-1 and TRBJ2-7; no clear D gene. Looked up from germline, CDR1 is MGHRA and CDR2 is YSYEKL. The CDR3 runs to 14 residues. The CDR3 region has the DNA TGCGCCAGTAGCCAAGTCGGTCAGTGCTACGAGCAGTACTTC. Its protein product is CASSQVGQCYEQYF.

The CDR3 DNA reads as TGTGCCAGTAACTGGAGCCCATGGACGGGGAGCTACGAGCAGTACTTC. Translating it yields CASNWSPWTGSYEQYF. This chain connects TRBV5-6 to TRBJ2-7, with TRBD2 as a possible D gene (5 bases). The CDR3 length is 16 residues. V was clipped by 8 bases and J by 3 bases, with 24 bases between them. Germline-derived CDR1 and CDR2 are SGHDT and YYEEEE.

Remarks on this clonotype: The conserved phenylalanine or tryptophan normally closing the CDR3 is absent here, so this likely arose from a read error. The chain is built from TRBV6-5 and TRBJ2-1; either TRBD1 or TRBD2 may fit D (5 bases each). The germline CDR1 and CDR2 sequences are MNHEY and SVGAGI. The CDR3 has 15 residues. The CDR3 DNA is TGTACCAGCAGTTTGGGCGCGCCTGGGGGTAATGAGCAGTTCATC. This gives the protein CTSSLGAPGGNEQFI.

Concerning this clonotype itself: Mismatch with germline at one junction end may stem from a read error. V usage is TRBV6-5 and J usage is TRBJ2-1, with D hard to call. This CDR3 contains 14 residues. CDR1 and CDR2 (germline): MNHEY, SVGAGI. CDR3: CASSDARMENEQLF. The CDR3 DNA reads TGTGCCAGCAGTGACGCTAGGATGGAGAATGAGCAGCTCTTC.

About this clonotype itself: A much more abundant neighbour one base away suggests this may be a read error. The chain uses TRBV7-9 and TRBJ2-2; 7 bases fit TRBD1. The V gene end was trimmed by 5 bases and the J gene end by 4 bases; junction bases not matched to a gene: 10. The CDR3 consists of 16 residues. Germline CDR1 SEHNR, CDR2 FQNEAQ (reference sequence). In nucleotides, the CDR3 is TGTGCCAGCAGCGCCAGACAGGGTATAAGCACCGGGGAGCTGTTTTTT. Amino acids: CASSARQGISTGELFF.

This clonotype was seen at least ten times. This chain connects TRBV5-4 to TRBJ1-1; tentatively, D is TRBD1 (6 bases). CDR3 length equals 12 residues. Trimming removed 3 bases from V and 8 bases from J, with 11 bases in between. The germline gives CDR1 SGHNT, CDR2 YYREEE (reference sequence). The CDR3 DNA is TGTGCCAGCAGCTCCCCCGGGGGCGAAGCTTTCTTT. Its protein product is CASSSPGGEAFF.

The chain uses TRBV14 and TRBJ1-3; TRBD1 matches at 7 bases. V lost 10 bases to trimming and J lost 2 bases; unmatched junction nucleotides: 11. The CDR3 totals 15 residues. CDR1 and CDR2 from the germline V gene are SGHDN and FVKESK. The CDR3 sequence: CATSTGQSAGNTIYF. In DNA form, the CDR3 reads TGTGCCACCAGTACGGGACAGTCCGCTGGAAACACCATATATTTT.

Concerning this clonotype itself: The junction shows a germline mismatch at one end, possibly a read error. The CDR3, as DNA: TGTGTCAACAGCACCCCGATAATAACGGGGGACAATGAACAGTTCTTC. The encoded protein is CVNSTPIITGDNEQFF. The chain joins TRBV6-2 or TRBV6-3 to TRBJ2-1, with D perhaps matching TRBD1 or TRBD2 (6 bases each). CDR1 is MNHEY, CDR2 SVGEGT, per germline. The CDR3 contains 16 residues.

As for this clonotype: Given the absence of the conserved phenylalanine or tryptophan at the CDR3 end, a read error is likely. The chain has TRBV4-1 and TRBJ2-1; 13 bases line up with TRBD2. Germline loops: CDR1 MGHRA, CDR2 YSYEKL. The CDR3 has 17 residues. The CDR3 here is CASCQLRTSGSGNEQFL. Here the CDR3 DNA reads TGCGCCAGCTGCCAACTTAGGACTAGCGGGAGCGGGAATGAGCAGTTCTTG.

The DNA of the CDR3 is TGTGCCAGCGCCTTACTGCCAGCGGGGGGTTATGAGCAGTTCTTC. This translates into CASALLPAGGYEQFF. The rearrangement joins TRBV9 to TRBJ2-1, with 9 bases aligning to TRBD2. The germline V gene encodes CDR1 SGDLS and CDR2 YYNGEE. This CDR3 spans 15 amino acids. After removal of 7 bases from V and 8 bases from J, the junction contained 13 bases not matched to a gene. The variable domain in full, with the rest retrieved from reference TRBV9 and TRBJ2-1, is DSGVTQTPKHLITATGQRVTLRCSPRSGDLSVYWYQQSLDQGLQFLIQYYNGEERAKGNILERFSAQQFPDLHSELNLSSLELGDSALYFCASALLPAGGYEQFFGPGTRLTVL.

With respect to this clonotype: At one boundary the junction diverges from the germline segment, which might be a read error. This rearrangement joins TRBV13 to TRBJ2-5; 12 bases align to TRBD2. This CDR3 has 14 amino acids. Germline-derived CDR1 and CDR2 are PRHDT and FYEKMQ (reference sequence). CDR3 in DNA: TGTGTCAGCAGCTCTAGCGGGGGGGGAGAGACCCAGTACTTC. Its protein product is CVSSSSGGGETQYF.

The chain combines TRBV6-5 with TRBJ2-2; TRBD2 matches 8 bases. Germline V gene data show CDR1 as MNHEY and CDR2 as SVGAGI. J was trimmed by 5 bases and V by 0 bases; bases with no gene match: 11. The CDR3 totals 18 residues. The CDR3 is CASSYSRGAGVGTGELFF. CDR3 nucleotides: TGTGCCAGCAGTTACTCGAGAGGAGCGGGAGTAGGAACCGGGGAGCTGTTTTTT.

V gene TRBV11-3 combines with J gene TRBJ2-7; 7 bases align to TRBD2. The CDR3 spans 15 residues. V lost 9 bases and J lost 2; bases outside the gene matches: 13. The germline V gene has CDR1 SGHNT and CDR2 YENEEA. This chain's CDR3 is CASGRASGSTYEQYF. CDR3 bases: TGTGCCAGTGGGAGGGCTAGTGGGAGCACCTACGAGCAGTACTTC.

J is TRBJ2-7 and V is TRBV11-1; D might be TRBD2 (5 bases). Germline loops: CDR1 SGHAT, CDR2 FQDESV (reference sequence). This CDR3 has 13 residues. Here the CDR3 DNA reads TGTATCAGCAGCTTAGGACTCTTTGGCGAGCAGTACTTC. Translating gives CISSLGLFGEQYF.

This chain links TRBV7-8 with TRBJ1-4, with D possibly TRBD1 on 6 matching bases. V was clipped by 3 bases and J by 8 bases, with 19 bases between them. The CDR3 runs 16 residues. Germline lookup yields CDR1 SGHVS and CDR2 FQNEAQ. The CDR3 nucleotides are TGTGCCAGCAGCTTTCAGGGGAAAGGTCTAAACGAAAAACTGTTTTTT. As protein: CASSFQGKGLNEKLFF. Full variable domain (rest looked up from reference TRBV7-8 and TRBJ1-4): GAGVSQSPRYKVAKRGQDVALRCDPISGHVSLFWYQQALGQGPEFLTYFQNEAQLDKSGLPSDRFFAERPEGSVSTLKIQRTQQEDSAVYLCASSFQGKGLNEKLFFGSGTQLSVL.

This clonotype was counted once. Relative to the germline gene, one junction end is altered; a read error may explain this. The rearrangement joins TRBV28 to TRBJ2-5, with D perhaps TRBD1 (5 bases). The CDR3 has 14 residues. Germline loops: CDR1 MDHEN, CDR2 SYDVKM. This CDR3 reads CASTLLVREETQYF. The CDR3 DNA reads as TGTGCCAGCACTTTATTAGTCAGGGAAGAGACCCAGTACTTC.

This clonotype was seen more than once but under ten times. This could be a read error, since a much larger clone is one nucleotide away. The chain recombines TRBV6-2 or TRBV6-3 with TRBJ2-3; 7 bases fit TRBD2. CDR1 and CDR2 from the germline V gene are MNHEY and SVGEGT. The CDR3 runs to 13 residues. This chain's CDR3 is CACRGLVSDTQYF. The CDR3 DNA reads as TGTGCCTGCAGAGGACTAGTAAGCGATACGCAGTATTTT.

The V call is TRBV12-3 or TRBV12-4, the J call TRBJ1-5, with D possibly matching TRBD1 (6 bases). Deletions cut 6 bases from V and 7 bases from J, with 13 bases between. This CDR3 region has 13 residues. As DNA, the CDR3 is TGTGCCAGCAGATCCAGGGGTAGCCAGCCCCAGCATTTT. It is translated as CASRSRGSQPQHF.

As for this clonotype: A junction boundary mismatches the germline segment, possibly from a read error. CDR3 coding DNA: TGTGTCATCAGTGATGCCGGCGAGCAGTACTTC. This codes for CVISDAGEQYF. This chain uses TRBV10-3 with TRBJ2-7, with D hard to call. The germline V gene encodes CDR1 ENHRY and CDR2 SYGVKD. The CDR3 extends over 11 amino acids.

By proportion, this clonotype is medium-sized. The V and J genes are TRBV29-1 and TRBJ2-1; TRBD2 matches at 13 bases. In germline, CDR1 is SQVTM, CDR2 ANQGSEA. The CDR3 runs to 15 residues. Germline trimming cut 5 bases from V and 4 bases from J; bases unmatched to any gene: 5. The CDR3 spells CSVRLAGGIYNEQFF. In nucleotides, the CDR3 is TGCAGCGTTAGACTAGCGGGAGGCATATACAATGAGCAGTTCTTC.

This clonotype is medium-sized within its sample. The gene calls are TRBV11-2 and TRBJ1-1; D ambiguous. Germline CDR1 is SGHAT and CDR2 is FQNNGV. Trimming left V 2 bases short and J 0 bases short, with 10 bases between. The CDR3 length is 15 residues. The CDR3: CASSLRITLNTEAFF. The CDR3 DNA reads as TGTGCCAGCAGCTTAAGGATAACTTTGAACACTGAAGCTTTCTTT.

This clonotype appeared a few times. Sequence at one end of the junction differs from germline and may be a read error. The chain recombines TRBV11-1 with TRBJ2-2, with D perhaps TRBD1 or TRBD2 (6 bases each). CDR1 and CDR2 from the germline V gene are SGHAT and FQDESV (reference sequence). The CDR3 is made up of 14 amino acids. This CDR3 is CASGLGGTTGELLF. The CDR3 DNA reads TGTGCCAGCGGCTTAGGGGGGACCACCGGGGAGCTGCTTTTT. Full variable domain (remainder filled in from reference TRBV11-1 and TRBJ2-2): EAEVAQSPRYKITEKSQAVAFWCDPISGHATLYWYRQILGQGPELLVQFQDESVVDDSQLPKDRFSAERLKGVDSTLKIQPAELGDSAMYLCASGLGGTTGELLFGEGSRLTVL.

On this clonotype itself: It may be a read error: a sequence one base away is much more abundant. V and J are TRBV7-8 and TRBJ2-1, with a weak D call TRBD1 (6 bases). Germline V gives CDR1 SGHVS, CDR2 FQNEAQ. V lost 7 bases, J lost 1 base, and 11 bases lay in between. The CDR3 has 14 residues. In DNA form, the CDR3 reads TGTGCCAGCACCCCAGGGGAGTCCTACAATGAGCAGTTCTTC. This gives the protein CASTPGESYNEQFF.

This clonotype was seen ten or more times. The V gene is TRBV11-2, the J gene TRBJ2-1; TRBD1 aligns across 9 bases. The trim removed 3 bases at V and 4 bases at J, leaving 13 bases unmatched. The germline gives CDR1 SGHAT, CDR2 FQNNGV. The CDR3 contains 18 residues. The CDR3 DNA reads TGTGCCAGCAGCTTGAGAAACAGCGGGACAGGGAAATACAATGAGCAGTTCTTC. Translation: CASSLRNSGTGKYNEQFF.